This is a list of T cell receptor beta chains from one sample in a study of blood T cell repertoires in COVID-19. The protocol was immunoSEQ multiplex PCR, while the TCRdb copy is restricted to in-frame clones and leaves out a portion. This sample carries 150,000 to 200,000 clones, about 80% of them seen once, and the ten largest clones take 22%. Sequencing was done on a sample of peripheral blood. Receptors originate from an elderly woman with acute or convalescent COVID-19. Each CDR3 is given without its conserved first and last residue. Only some rows state a clone size, as once, few, many or a class for expanded clones.

v_gene: TRBV7-9
abundance: many
j_gene: TRBJ1-1
CDR3aa: ASGRQGDVMNTEAF

v_gene: TRBV15
abundance: .
j_gene: TRBJ1-2
CDR3aa: ATSRDLKQGADYGYT

v_gene: TRBV24-1
abundance: .
j_gene: TRBJ1-6
CDR3aa: ATAPRGGRSYNSPLH

v_gene: TRBV25-1
abundance: .
j_gene: TRBJ2-2
CDR3aa: ASSNSGSAGELF

v_gene: TRBV18
abundance: .
j_gene: TRBJ2-1
CDR3aa: ASSRTSGRGNEQF

v_gene: TRBV5-6
abundance: .
j_gene: TRBJ1-2
CDR3aa: ASSLMDTAIYGYT

v_gene: TRBV9
abundance: .
j_gene: TRBJ1-6
CDR3aa: ASSPEQGNSPLH

v_gene: TRBV9
abundance: .
j_gene: TRBJ2-3
CDR3aa: ASSVGQGRSSTDTQY

v_gene: TRBV4-1
abundance: .
j_gene: TRBJ2-7
CDR3aa: ASSLQGMDEQY

v_gene: TRBV7-2
abundance: once
j_gene: TRBJ2-7
CDR3aa: ASSFVLAREQY

v_gene: TRBV5-1
abundance: .
j_gene: TRBJ2-1
CDR3aa: ASSLEGSRTSEQF

v_gene: TRBV19
abundance: many
j_gene: TRBJ2-7
CDR3aa: ASSRIWTATYEQY

v_gene: TRBV11-2
abundance: .
j_gene: TRBJ1-2
CDR3aa: ASSSGVVSDGYT

v_gene: TRBV4-1
abundance: .
j_gene: TRBJ2-3
CDR3aa: ASSQDPAGGVRPDTQY

v_gene: TRBV29-1
abundance: few
j_gene: TRBJ2-1
CDR3aa: SVPRGNEQF

v_gene: TRBV12-3/TRBV12-4
abundance: few
j_gene: TRBJ1-2
CDR3aa: ASSLVRNYGYT

v_gene: TRBV4-1
abundance: .
j_gene: TRBJ2-1
CDR3aa: ASAIQGNNEQF

v_gene: TRBV9
abundance: .
j_gene: TRBJ2-1
CDR3aa: ASSVIPGGNNEQF

v_gene: TRBV7-2
abundance: .
j_gene: TRBJ1-2
CDR3aa: ASSTTGGYGYT

v_gene: TRBV6-2/TRBV6-3
abundance: .
j_gene: TRBJ1-6
CDR3aa: ASSYSTINGSPLH

v_gene: TRBV30
abundance: .
j_gene: TRBJ2-6
CDR3aa: AWDRGRPTNVLT

v_gene: TRBV24-1
abundance: .
j_gene: TRBJ2-1
CDR3aa: ATSDSSGRSYNEQF

v_gene: TRBV3-1/TRBV3-2
abundance: .
j_gene: TRBJ1-3
CDR3aa: ASSQGASGNTIY

v_gene: TRBV5-1
abundance: few
j_gene: TRBJ2-7
CDR3aa: ASSLVHGFNEQY

v_gene: TRBV7-9
abundance: .
j_gene: TRBJ2-3
CDR3aa: ASSLPLAGGGDTQY

v_gene: TRBV18
abundance: .
j_gene: TRBJ2-3
CDR3aa: ASSYGLAGVLDTQY

v_gene: TRBV9
abundance: .
j_gene: TRBJ1-5
CDR3aa: ASSEAVGQPQH

v_gene: TRBV18
abundance: .
j_gene: TRBJ2-5
CDR3aa: ASSPVSGEETQY

v_gene: TRBV30
abundance: .
j_gene: TRBJ1-6
CDR3aa: ACTQGGNSPLH

v_gene: TRBV21-1
abundance: .
j_gene: TRBJ2-3
CDR3aa: ARVPGGVSTNTQY

v_gene: TRBV5-5
abundance: .
j_gene: TRBJ1-4
CDR3aa: ASSYDRSDNEKLF

v_gene: TRBV5-4
abundance: many
j_gene: TRBJ2-7
CDR3aa: ASSSAGTGGPSQY

v_gene: TRBV5-5
abundance: .
j_gene: TRBJ2-7
CDR3aa: ASSSRLAGYEQY

v_gene: TRBV7-6
abundance: .
j_gene: TRBJ2-6
CDR3aa: ASSLATLQTGPGANVLT

v_gene: TRBV5-1
abundance: .
j_gene: TRBJ2-3
CDR3aa: ASSDSSTDTQY

v_gene: TRBV7-2
abundance: .
j_gene: TRBJ1-1
CDR3aa: ASSPVRGGAF

v_gene: TRBV6-5
abundance: .
j_gene: TRBJ1-2
CDR3aa: ASRTGQAYGYT

v_gene: TRBV2
abundance: .
j_gene: TRBJ1-1
CDR3aa: ASSEYRGNTEAF

v_gene: TRBV4-1
abundance: .
j_gene: TRBJ2-5
CDR3aa: ASSQTVQETQY

v_gene: TRBV10-3
abundance: few
j_gene: TRBJ2-1
CDR3aa: AISGTVNEQF

v_gene: TRBV5-6
abundance: .
j_gene: TRBJ2-7
CDR3aa: ASSLEGANEQY

v_gene: TRBV7-9
abundance: once
j_gene: TRBJ1-1
CDR3aa: ASGSAGYNTEAF

v_gene: TRBV11-2
abundance: .
j_gene: TRBJ1-2
CDR3aa: ASSLGWGDYGYT

v_gene: TRBV5-1
abundance: .
j_gene: TRBJ1-4
CDR3aa: ASRPLQGAREKLF

v_gene: TRBV7-9
abundance: .
j_gene: TRBJ2-3
CDR3aa: ASSSSGTDTQY

v_gene: TRBV3-1/TRBV3-2
abundance: .
j_gene: TRBJ2-5
CDR3aa: ASSQVGRVQETQY

v_gene: TRBV6-5
abundance: .
j_gene: TRBJ2-7
CDR3aa: ASSSARAYEQY

v_gene: TRBV2
abundance: .
j_gene: TRBJ2-5
CDR3aa: ASSGTGQETQY

v_gene: TRBV15
abundance: .
j_gene: TRBJ1-5
CDR3aa: ATSRDEDQPQH

v_gene: TRBV6-5
abundance: .
j_gene: TRBJ1-2
CDR3aa: ASSPADFYGYT

v_gene: TRBV7-8
abundance: .
j_gene: TRBJ2-1
CDR3aa: ASSSTGGEGPYEQF

v_gene: TRBV5-6
abundance: .
j_gene: TRBJ2-3
CDR3aa: ASSLVLKVSTDTQY